This record concerns one T cell receptor beta chain sequence. This sample was included in a study of blood T cell repertoires in COVID-19. Study as a whole: Sites across the United States, Italy and Spain contributed samples from acute and convalescent COVID-19. Nucleic acid was either cDNA or gDNA, and it came from T cells, B-cell-depleted T cells, or PBMCs.

Recovered status applied to Cohort 3 donors who had two consecutive negative PCRs. It also applied to those with clearance or with symptom resolution. Per germline, CDR1 SGHNT and CDR2 YYREEE (reference sequence). This CDR3 is 15 amino acids long. As handled by the study authors: Estimates of nucleated cell counts were drawn from the amplification of reference gene primers. The protocol was immunoSEQ multiplex PCR, while the TCRdb copy is restricted to in-frame clones and leaves out a portion. From that table come the V and J calls and clone size; the DNA was used to work out D and trimming. Here the sample spans roughly 180,000 clones, approximately 80% being singletons.

The TCR sequence derives from a middle-aged man who had recovered from COVID-19. The source material was PBMCs or T cells enriched from blood (not recorded which). The chain carries TRBV5-4 and TRBJ2-2; the match to TRBD2 covers 9 bases. CDR3 loop: CAGRAGGSNTGELFF. The CDR3 DNA reads TGTGCAGGTCGAGCGGGAGGCTCGAACACCGGGGAGCTGTTTTTT.